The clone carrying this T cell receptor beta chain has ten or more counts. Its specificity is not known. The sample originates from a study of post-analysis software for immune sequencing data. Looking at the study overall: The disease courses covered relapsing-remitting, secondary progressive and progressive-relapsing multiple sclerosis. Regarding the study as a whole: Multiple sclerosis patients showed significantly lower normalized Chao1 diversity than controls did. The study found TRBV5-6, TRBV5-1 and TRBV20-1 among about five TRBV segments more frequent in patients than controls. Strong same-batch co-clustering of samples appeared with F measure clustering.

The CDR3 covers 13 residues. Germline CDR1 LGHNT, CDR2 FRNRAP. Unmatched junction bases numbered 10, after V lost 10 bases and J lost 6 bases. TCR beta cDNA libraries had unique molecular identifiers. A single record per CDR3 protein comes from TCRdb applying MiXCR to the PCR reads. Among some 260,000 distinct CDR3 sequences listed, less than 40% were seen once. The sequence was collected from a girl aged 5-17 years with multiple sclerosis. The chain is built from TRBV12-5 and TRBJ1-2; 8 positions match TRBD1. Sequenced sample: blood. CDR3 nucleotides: TGTGCTACTGGGAACGACAGGGGTCATGGCTACACCTTC. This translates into CATGNDRGHGYTF.